The clone carrying this T cell receptor (beta chain) appeared a few times. The antigen remains unidentified. Deletions cut 2 bases from V and 3 bases from J, with 14 bases between. From germline, CDR1 is KGHSH and CDR2 LQKENI. This CDR3 is 15 amino acids long. This specimen comes from a study of cytomegalovirus exposure and HLA in healthy donors. Study conclusions and caveats: TCR beta chain V- and J-gene trimming was linked, in a later analysis, to a missense variant in DCLRE1C. As a later analysis revealed, the rate of TCR association differed by HLA locus, with DRB1 most and HLA-C fewest. HLA alleles showed associations with roughly 17,000 TCR beta sequences in a later analysis, at a 0.05 false discovery rate.

The PCR employed 60 Vbeta primers together with 13 Jbeta primers. This table comes from immunoSEQ multiplex PCR, and its TCRdb copy is limited to in-frame clones, with some not included. The table shows 180,000 or so clones, with around four fifths occurring only once. Material: PBMCs. This clonotype originated in a woman aged 55-69 years in good health and CMV-seropositive. V and J are TRBV18 and TRBJ2-7; D may be TRBD2 (7 bases). The chain's CDR3 is CASSPMRGGDYEQYF. As DNA, the CDR3 is TGTGCCAGCTCACCAATGAGGGGGGGGGACTACGAGCAGTACTTC.